Below, 30 T cell receptor beta chains from the same sample are listed, as sequenced in a study of spatial heterogeneity in lung cancer. Study-level findings and limits: Mutation counts in tumors were tracked by counts of expanded intratumoral alpha and beta TCRs.

Time point here: sample taken at primary tumor resection. No antigen has been assigned to these receptors. TCRdb re-derived calls from the 5' RACE reads in MiXCR, one entry per CDR3 protein. The data show 20,000 to 30,000 distinct CDR3 sequences, just under 9% seen once. The input for sequencing was lung tumor tissue, taken at surgery. These TCRs come from a male donor with early-stage non-small cell lung cancer.

There are many counts of this clonotype. CDR3 loop: CGSRFDGNYGYTF. DNA of the CDR3: TGTGGGTCTCGATTCGATGGTAACTATGGCTACACCTTC. The chain carries TRBV28 and TRBJ1-2, with no clear D. The germline V gene has CDR1 MDHEN and CDR2 SYDVKM. The CDR3 is 13 amino acids.

This clonotype is labeled medium-sized. V usage is TRBV2 and J usage is TRBJ2-1; no reliable D call. Trimming shortened V by 5 bases and J by 0 bases, and 11 bases separated the two germline ends. CDR3 length: 15 amino acids. The germline V gene encodes CDR1 SNHLY and CDR2 FYNNEI. CDR3 sequence: CASSHDTSSYNEQFF. In DNA form, the CDR3 reads TGTGCCAGCAGTCATGACACTTCCTCCTACAATGAGCAGTTCTTC. Full variable domain (outside the CDR3, taken from reference TRBV2 and TRBJ2-1): EPEVTQTPSHQVTQMGQEVILRCVPISNHLYFYWYRQILGQKVEFLVSFYNNEISEKSEIFDDQFSVERPDGSNFTLKIRSTKLEDSAMYFCASSHDTSSYNEQFFGPGTRLTVL.

This clonotype was counted at least ten times. This chain links TRBV5-1 with TRBJ2-1, with D perhaps TRBD1 or TRBD2 (5 bases each). Trimming took off 4 bases at V and 8 bases at J, with 13 bases between the two ends. Germline CDR1 reads SGHRS; CDR2 reads YFSETQ. The CDR3 is 13 amino acids. CDR3 nucleotides: TGCGCCAGCAGCGCCGGGACCACCCATGAGCAGTTCTTC. Protein product: CASSAGTTHEQFF.

The chain employs TRBV5-4 and TRBJ1-6; D is perhaps TRBD1 (5 bases). V lost 4 bases, J lost 5 bases, and 13 bases lay in between. CDR1 and CDR2 (germline): SGHNT, YYREEE (reference sequence). CDR3 size: 15 residues. CDR3 sequence reads: CASSLAPGDNSPLHF. The CDR3 bases are TGTGCCAGCAGCCTCGCACCGGGGGATAATTCACCCCTCCACTTT.

This clonotype occurred many times. The V gene is TRBV5-1, the J gene TRBJ2-7, with 10 bases aligning to TRBD1. Germline-derived CDR1 and CDR2 are SGHRS and YFSETQ. The junction had 4 bases not matched to a gene; V was cut back by 4 bases and J by 0 bases. The CDR3 is 15 residues long. CDR3 nucleotide sequence: TGCGCCAGCAGCCCGGGACAGGGGCTCTCCTACGAGCAGTACTTC. This gives the protein CASSPGQGLSYEQYF.

By share, this clonotype counts as medium-sized (0.01 to 0.1%). The CDR3 is CASSSELLGSRYF. For the CDR3, the DNA is TGTGCCAGCAGCAGCGAGTTGTTGGGGTCAAGGTACTTC. This chain connects TRBV7-9 to TRBJ2-7; no firm D call. Germline CDR1 is SEHNR and CDR2 is FQNEAQ (reference sequence). The CDR3 runs to 13 residues. Trimming took off 5 bases at V and 12 bases at J, with 20 bases between the two ends.

This clonotype was detected ten times or more. The V call is TRBV7-2, the J call TRBJ2-5, with D perhaps TRBD2 (6 bases). The CDR3 runs to 13 residues. Germline V gene sequence: CDR1 SGHTA, CDR2 FQGNSA. Trimming stripped 5 bases from V and 5 bases from J, with 12 bases between. CDR3 sequence: CASSKGSGETQYF. CDR3 coding DNA: TGTGCCAGCAGCAAAGGGAGCGGGGAGACCCAGTACTTC.

The table lists this clonotype with many counts. The V and J genes are TRBV11-2 and TRBJ2-5; 9 positions match TRBD1. Germline trimming cut 5 bases from V and 5 bases from J; bases unmatched to any gene: 3. From germline, CDR1 is SGHAT and CDR2 FQNNGV. The CDR3 extends over 13 amino acids. The CDR3 sequence: CASSRDRGETQYF. The CDR3 nucleotides read TGTGCCAGCAGCAGAGACAGGGGGGAGACCCAGTACTTC.

The chain links TRBV6-1 to TRBJ2-3; possibly TRBD2 for D (5 bases). V lost 6 bases and J 2 bases, leaving 27 bases between the germline ends. The CDR3 totals 19 residues. CDR1 is MNHNS, CDR2 SASEGT, per germline. The CDR3 spells CASRFLMRSGKLSTDTQYF. As DNA, the CDR3 is TGTGCCAGCAGGTTTTTGATGCGCTCGGGGAAACTATCCACAGATACGCAGTATTTT.

This clonotype was counted only a few times. The chain uses TRBV7-9 and TRBJ1-2; TRBD1 is a possible D gene (5 bases). With 4 bases removed from V and 6 bases from J, the gap between germline ends came to 24 bases. This CDR3 contains 17 residues. CDR1 SEHNR and CDR2 FQNEAQ come from the germline V gene (reference sequence). The DNA for the CDR3 is TGTGCCAGCAGCTCCACGGCGACGGCAGGGATCCTGAATGGCTACACCTTC. This encodes CASSSTATAGILNGYTF.

This clonotype showed up many times. The chain combines TRBV6-1 with TRBJ2-3; D call uncertain. The CDR3 is 15 residues long. The germline V gene encodes CDR1 MNHNS and CDR2 SASEGT. Trimming stripped 5 bases from V and 2 bases from J, with 14 bases between. The CDR3 nucleotides read TGTGCCAGCAGTCCCCGGACGGTAGACACAGATACGCAGTATTTT. This gives the protein CASSPRTVDTDTQYF.

This clonotype is classed as large. The chain uses TRBV29-1 and TRBJ2-7; D may be TRBD1 (6 bases). The CDR3 has 12 amino acids. The germline V gene encodes CDR1 SQVTM and CDR2 ANQGSEA. V lost 5 bases and J lost 3, with 11 bases in between. CDR3 nucleotides: TGCAGCGTTAAATGGACAGACTACGAGCAGTACTTC. Its protein is CSVKWTDYEQYF.

V usage is TRBV3-1 and J usage is TRBJ2-2; 10 positions agree with TRBD2. V shed 4 bases, J shed 1 base, and the junction held 3 bases outside the gene matches. Germline V gene lookup returns CDR1 LGHDT and CDR2 YNNKEL (reference sequence). The CDR3 covers 16 residues. The CDR3 nucleotides read TGTGCCAGCAGCCTCATAGCGGGAGGGAACACCGGGGAGCTGTTTTTT. Its protein is CASSLIAGGNTGELFF.

A few counts support this clonotype. The chain joins TRBV20-1 to TRBJ2-1, with TRBD1 matching 7 bases. After removal of 5 bases from V and 9 bases from J, the junction contained 7 bases not matched to a gene. CDR3 size: 12 residues. Germline assignment: CDR1 DFQATT and CDR2 SNEGSKA (reference sequence). This CDR3 is CSAPDREIEQFF. The CDR3 DNA is TGCAGTGCTCCTGACAGGGAGATTGAGCAGTTCTTC.

This clonotype has at least ten counts. This chain joins TRBV5-5 and TRBJ2-7; TRBD1 matches at 10 bases. This CDR3 spans 14 amino acids. Germline V gene lookup returns CDR1 SGHKS and CDR2 YYEKEE (reference sequence). With 0 bases clipped from V and 4 bases from J, the junction kept 1 base outside the gene matches. The CDR3 protein is CASSLGGQGYEQYF. The CDR3 DNA follows: TGTGCCAGCAGCTTGGGGGGACAGGGGTACGAGCAGTACTTC.

This clonotype has ten or more counts. The CDR3 sequence is CSARGPGYTEAFF. In DNA, the CDR3 is TGCAGTGCTAGGGGCCCGGGCTACACTGAAGCTTTCTTT. The V call is TRBV20-1, the J call TRBJ1-1, with unresolved D. Trimming removed 3 bases at V and 3 bases at J, with 11 bases between. This CDR3 comprises 13 residues. CDR1 and CDR2 from the germline V gene are DFQATT and SNEGSKA (reference sequence).

Relative to its sample, this clonotype is medium-sized. The gene calls are TRBV28 and TRBJ1-2; a possible D gene is TRBD1 (5 bases). The CDR3 has 13 amino acids. The V and J ends lost 5 bases and 4 bases respectively, with 11 bases between them. CDR1 and CDR2 (germline): MDHEN, SYDVKM. The CDR3 region has the DNA TGTGCCAGCAGTCTGAGCAGGGCCTATGGCTACACCTTC. Protein sequence: CASSLSRAYGYTF.

This clonotype came up many times. CDR3 sequence reads: CASRDNRADTQFF. CDR3 coding DNA: TGCGCCAGCAGGGACAACCGGGCGGATACGCAGTTCTTC. The chain carries TRBV5-1 and TRBJ2-1; tentative D call: TRBD1 (5 bases). Trimming left V 5 bases short and J 12 bases short, with 18 bases between. Germline V gives CDR1 SGHRS, CDR2 YFSETQ. The CDR3 sequence is 13 residues long.

Ten or more counts support this clonotype. V and J are TRBV5-8 and TRBJ1-4; D ambiguous. Germline V gene sequence: CDR1 SGHTS, CDR2 YDEGEE. This CDR3 has 15 amino acids. V lost 1 base to trimming and J lost 0 bases, with 7 bases between them. DNA for the CDR3: TGTGCCAGCAGCTTGATCAAAACAACTAATGAAAAACTGTTTTTT. This translates into CASSLIKTTNEKLFF.

This clonotype occurred many times. The chain carries TRBV28 and TRBJ2-5; TRBD1 matches at 12 bases. CDR3 length: 15 amino acids. Per germline, CDR1 MDHEN and CDR2 SYDVKM. V shed 6 bases and J 1 base; nucleotides not matched to a gene: 3. CDR3 protein: CASRRDRGPQETQYF. The CDR3 DNA sequence: TGTGCCAGCAGAAGGGACAGGGGGCCCCAAGAGACCCAGTACTTC.

This chain joins TRBV12-3 or TRBV12-4 and TRBJ2-3; D might be TRBD2 (6 bases). Trimming pared 7 bases from V and 0 bases from J, leaving 11 bases between. This CDR3 spans 14 amino acids. CDR3 coding DNA: TGTGCCAGCATCTTGGCGGGGAGCACAGATACGCAGTATTTT. Translating it yields CASILAGSTDTQYF.

This clonotype was observed many times. The rearrangement uses TRBV7-2 and TRBJ2-1; possible D gene TRBD1, 5 bases. Germline V gene data show CDR1 as SGHTA and CDR2 as FQGNSA. The CDR3 extends over 17 amino acids. V lost 2 bases and J lost 3, with 17 bases in between. The CDR3 nucleotides are TGTGCCAGCAGCTTACTACCGGAAGGACACCTCTACAATGAGCAGTTCTTC. Protein sequence: CASSLLPEGHLYNEQFF.

This clonotype was detected many times. The rearrangement uses TRBV4-2 and TRBJ2-5; D unclear. This CDR3 has 13 residues. The germline CDR1 and CDR2 sequences are LGHNA and YNFKEQ. V lost 1 base to trimming and J lost 4 bases, with 7 bases between them. The CDR3 here is CASSQGGRETQYF. CDR3 nucleotide sequence: TGTGCCAGCAGCCAAGGCGGACGAGAGACCCAGTACTTC.

This clonotype was seen many times. This chain connects TRBV7-3 to TRBJ2-1; tentatively, D is TRBD2 (6 bases). The CDR3 totals 13 residues. The germline CDR1 and CDR2 sequences are SGHTA and FQGTGA. V dropped 7 bases and J dropped 4 bases, with 11 bases sitting between them. The CDR3 region has the DNA TGTGCCAGCAAGAGCGGGCCTTACAATGAGCAGTTCTTC. Translation gives CASKSGPYNEQFF.

The chain employs TRBV30 and TRBJ1-1; 8 bases fit TRBD1. This CDR3 has 14 amino acids. J was trimmed by 2 bases and V by 4 bases; bases with no gene match: 6. Germline loops: CDR1 GTSNPN, CDR2 SVGIG (reference sequence). The CDR3 bases are TGTGCCTGGAACCTGGGACAGGTCAACACTGAAGCTTTCTTT. Translating it yields CAWNLGQVNTEAFF.

This clonotype was seen ten or more times. The genes are TRBV29-1 and TRBJ1-5, with a tentative D call TRBD1 (6 bases). Germline V CDR1 and CDR2: SQVTM, ANQGSEA. The ends were cut back, 6 bases at V and 6 bases at J, with 18 bases in the middle. This CDR3 is 14 amino acids long. The CDR3 region is CSVATGSGSQPQHF. The CDR3 bases are TGCAGCGTCGCAACAGGGAGTGGGAGTCAGCCCCAGCATTTT.

This chain uses TRBV29-1 with TRBJ2-3; D unclear. CDR3 length: 12 amino acids. Germline V gene lookup returns CDR1 SQVTM and CDR2 ANQGSEA. V was pared by 6 bases and J by 3 bases, with 10 bases between. CDR3 in DNA: TGCAGCGTGAGACGGCTAACAGATACGCAGTATTTT. Translated: CSVRRLTDTQYF.

The chain combines TRBV11-2 with TRBJ2-3; no clear D. Trimming removed 5 bases at V and 6 bases at J, with 9 bases between. The germline V gene has CDR1 SGHAT and CDR2 FQNNGV. The CDR3 consists of 12 residues. DNA for the CDR3: TGTGCCAGCAGCCTCGTGAGGGATACGCAGTATTTT. Protein product: CASSLVRDTQYF.

This clonotype was recorded many times. The chain combines TRBV5-1 with TRBJ2-3; D gene ambiguous. Germline V gives CDR1 SGHRS, CDR2 YFSETQ. Trimming removed 0 bases at V and 14 bases at J, with 16 bases between. This CDR3 has 13 residues. The CDR3 DNA reads TGCGCCAGCAGCTTGGAGCCGGACCCCTCCATGTATTTT. As protein: CASSLEPDPSMYF.

This clonotype was picked up many times. V and J are TRBV5-1 and TRBJ1-1, with D unclear. V was pared by 1 base and J by 7 bases, with 5 bases between. Looked up from germline, CDR1 is SGHRS and CDR2 is YFSETQ. The CDR3 runs to 11 residues. The CDR3 DNA is TGCGCCAGCAGCTTGACGGATGAAGCTTTCTTT. Translated: CASSLTDEAFF.